The next 30 T cell receptor beta chains were all read from a single sample in a study of OX40 agonist ivuxolimab in advanced cancers. Only in-frame clones appear in the TCRdb table, and some are missing; sequencing was by immunoSEQ multiplex PCR. The data hold roughly 99,000 clones, with 91% observed a single time. The sample was CD4+ or CD8+ T cells sorted from blood, taken in a trial of the OX40 agonist ivuxolimab. The receptors shown here come from an adult with an advanced solid tumor such as melanoma, head and neck, liver or kidney cancer.

V and J are TRBV25-1 and TRBJ1-4; 9 positions agree with TRBD1. CDR3 length: 12 amino acids. Germline values: CDR1 MGHDK, CDR2 SYGVNS. Unmatched junction bases numbered 3, after V lost 4 bases and J lost 12 bases. CDR3 bases: TGTGCCAGCAGTGGGGACAGGGTGGAACTGTTTTTT. As protein: CASSGDRVELFF.

In DNA form, the CDR3 reads TGTGCCAGCGGAACATTGGGCTATGGCTACACCTTC. Translated: CASGTLGYGYTF. The chain uses TRBV6-5 and TRBJ1-2; D gene unclear. This CDR3 spans 12 amino acids. Trimming pared 8 bases from V and 4 bases from J, leaving 11 bases between. Germline values: CDR1 MNHEY, CDR2 SVGAGI.

The chain links TRBV6-5 to TRBJ1-5; no firm D call. This CDR3 is 13 amino acids long. V lost 2 bases to trimming and J lost 6 bases, with 8 bases between them. Germline V gene sequence: CDR1 MNHEY, CDR2 SVGAGI. The CDR3 here is CASSYSWAQPQHF. DNA for the CDR3: TGTGCCAGCAGTTACAGTTGGGCTCAGCCCCAGCATTTT.

The rearrangement joins TRBV11-1 to TRBJ2-7, with 10 positions matching TRBD2. The CDR3 is 15 amino acids. Looked up from germline, CDR1 is SGHAT and CDR2 is FQDESV (reference sequence). J was trimmed by 3 bases and V by 2 bases; bases with no gene match: 4. Written as DNA, the CDR3 is TGTGCCAGCAGCTTACTAGCGGGAGAGGGCTACGAGCAGTACTTC. Protein product: CASSLLAGEGYEQYF.

This clone was recorded only once. The chain links TRBV5-1 to TRBJ2-3; 7 bases line up with TRBD2. The CDR3 loop spans 16 amino acids. V was pared by 3 bases and J by 3 bases, with 10 bases of the junction left unmatched. Germline loops: CDR1 SGHRS, CDR2 YFSETQ. The CDR3 nucleotides are TGCGCCAGCAGCTCCCCCTGGGGCGGGAGAACAGATACGCAGTATTTT. This sequence encodes CASSSPWGGRTDTQYF.

This clone showed up just a few times. The genes are TRBV5-4 and TRBJ1-1, with D perhaps TRBD1 (5 bases). The CDR3 consists of 14 residues. Germline V gives CDR1 SGHNT, CDR2 YYREEE (reference sequence). V lost 4 bases and J 7 bases, leaving 17 bases between the germline ends. CDR3 sequence: CASSLGRFRGEAFF. The CDR3 nucleotides are TGTGCCAGCAGCCTGGGACGGTTCCGGGGTGAAGCTTTCTTT.

This clone was picked up one time. The chain couples TRBV18 to TRBJ1-2; a weak D match, TRBD1 (5 bases). The V end lost 2 bases, the J end lost 2 bases, and 12 bases lay between the germline ends. Germline CDR1 reads KGHSH; CDR2 reads LQKENI. The CDR3 loop spans 15 amino acids. CDR3 DNA: TGTGCCAGCTCACCAGGGGCAGACCCAAACTATGGCTACACCTTC. Its translation: CASSPGADPNYGYTF.

V gene TRBV5-1 combines with J gene TRBJ2-1; 7 bases fit TRBD1. CDR1 SGHRS and CDR2 YFSETQ come from the germline V gene. The CDR3 contains 16 residues. V lost 3 bases to trimming and J lost 4 bases; unmatched junction nucleotides: 10. CDR3 residues: CASSSEYRGRYNEQFF. The CDR3 region has the DNA TGCGCCAGCAGCTCGGAATACAGGGGTCGGTACAATGAGCAGTTCTTC.

The rearrangement joins TRBV5-8 to TRBJ2-6; D unclear. Trimming took off 0 bases at V and 1 base at J, with 11 bases between the two ends. The CDR3 loop spans 17 amino acids. Per germline, CDR1 SGHTS and CDR2 YDEGEE. In DNA form, the CDR3 reads TGTGCCAGCAGCTTGGCGCCTTCAAGATCTGGGGCCAACGTCCTGACTTTC. It is translated as CASSLAPSRSGANVLTF.

The J gene is TRBJ1-1, the V gene TRBV4-2; possible D gene TRBD1, 6 bases. Trimming took off 0 bases at V and 1 base at J, with 12 bases between the two ends. Germline V gene data show CDR1 as LGHNA and CDR2 as YNFKEQ. The CDR3 totals 16 residues. In nucleotides, the CDR3 is TGTGCCAGCAGCCAAGATGTGGGGGCCCCGAACACTGAAGCTTTCTTT. It codes for CASSQDVGAPNTEAFF.

The chain recombines TRBV4-3 with TRBJ2-4, with D perhaps matching TRBD1 (5 bases). This CDR3 is built from 14 residues. Germline CDR1 reads LGHNA; CDR2 reads YSLEER. The V gene lost 1 base and the J gene lost 5 bases, with 9 bases spanning the gap. The CDR3 reads CASSQGGGENIQYF. The CDR3 DNA follows: TGCGCCAGCAGCCAAGGGGGCGGAGAAAACATTCAGTACTTC.

The chain recombines TRBV27 with TRBJ1-4; D is uncertain. V dropped 2 bases and J dropped 4 bases, with 20 bases sitting between them. CDR1 is MNHEY, CDR2 SMNVEV, per germline (reference sequence). The length of the CDR3 is 18 residues. The CDR3 nucleotides are TGTGCCAGCAGTTTAAGTCAGGCCAACTTTGCGGATAATGAAAAACTGTTTTTT. Protein sequence: CASSLSQANFADNEKLFF.

CDR3 in amino acids: CAIPGQNQETQYF. As DNA, the CDR3 is TGTGCCATTCCGGGACAGAACCAAGAGACCCAGTACTTC. The gene calls are TRBV5-4 and TRBJ2-5, with 7 bases fitting TRBD1. Per germline, CDR1 SGHNT and CDR2 YYREEE (reference sequence). The CDR3 has 13 residues. The V and J ends lost 9 bases and 0 bases, in that order; junction bases with no gene match: 5.

This chain joins TRBV9 and TRBJ2-3; no definite D call. This CDR3 has 13 amino acids. Trimming stripped 1 base from V and 2 bases from J, with 5 bases between. CDR1 SGDLS and CDR2 YYNGEE come from the germline V gene. The CDR3, as DNA: TGTGCCAGCAGCGTAAGCCCCACAGATACGCAGTATTTT. Encoded protein: CASSVSPTDTQYF.

This sequence joins TRBV14 and TRBJ1-4; the D gene is possibly TRBD1 (6 bases). Germline lookup yields CDR1 SGHDN and CDR2 FVKESK. CDR3 length: 15 amino acids. The V and J ends lost 6 bases and 0 bases respectively, with 11 bases between them. The CDR3 nucleotides read TGTGCCAGCAGTAGACAGGTTGCAACTAATGAAAAACTGTTTTTT. It is translated as CASSRQVATNEKLFF.

The chain's CDR3 is CASSIGVVAGNTIYF. DNA for the CDR3: TGTGCCAGTAGTATCGGGGTAGTGGCTGGAAACACCATATATTTT. This chain joins TRBV19 and TRBJ1-3, with no clear D. Trimming shortened V by 3 bases and J by 2 bases, and 11 bases separated the two germline ends. This CDR3 has 15 amino acids. Germline values: CDR1 LNHDA, CDR2 SQIVND (reference sequence). Looking up the rest from reference TRBV19 and TRBJ1-3 gives the full variable domain: DGGITQSPKYLFRKEGQNVTLSCEQNLNHDAMYWYRQDPGQGLRLIYYSQIVNDFQKGDIAEGYSVSREKKESFPLTVTSAQKNPTAFYLCASSIGVVAGNTIYFGEGSWLTVV.

This clone appeared once. The chain uses TRBV6-5 and TRBJ2-2; 11 bases map to TRBD2. The V segment lost 4 bases and the J segment 5 bases; nucleotides outside the gene matches: 6. From germline, CDR1 is MNHEY and CDR2 SVGAGI. This CDR3 has 16 amino acids. The chain's CDR3 is CASSSRRTSGTGELFF. CDR3 DNA sequence: TGTGCCAGCAGTTCGAGAAGGACTAGCGGGACCGGGGAGCTGTTTTTT.

The chain carries TRBV5-8 and TRBJ1-4; D uncertain. The CDR3 runs 14 residues. Between the trimmed V and J ends, which lost 4 bases and 8 bases, there was a span of 15 bases. Germline CDR1 and CDR2: SGHTS and YDEGEE. CDR3 residues: CASSPWTGKEKLFF. The CDR3 nucleotides are TGTGCCAGCAGCCCCTGGACGGGAAAAGAAAAACTGTTTTTT.

This clone was observed once. V gene TRBV5-1 combines with J gene TRBJ2-2; a possible D gene is TRBD2 (6 bases). Germline V CDR1 and CDR2: SGHRS, YFSETQ. The CDR3 is made up of 14 amino acids. Deletions cut 0 bases from V and 4 bases from J, with 7 bases between. CDR3 DNA: TGCGCCAGCAGCTTGGCCGGGGGCACCGGGGAGCTGTTTTTT. It is translated as CASSLAGGTGELFF.

The rearrangement uses TRBV12-5 and TRBJ2-7; D not certain. Trimming took off 2 bases at V and 0 bases at J, with 17 bases between the two ends. Germline V gene data show CDR1 as LGHNT and CDR2 as FRNRAP. There are 17 residues in the CDR3. Written as DNA, the CDR3 is TGTGCTAGTGGTTTGCCGCTGGGAAGACCCAACTCCTACGAGCAGTACTTC. This encodes CASGLPLGRPNSYEQYF.

The chain uses TRBV28 and TRBJ2-1; D remains unclear. Trimming took 7 bases from V and 3 from J, leaving 7 bases between them. The CDR3 loop spans 12 amino acids. Germline CDR1 and CDR2: MDHEN and SYDVKM. As DNA, the CDR3 is TGTGCCAGCACCGTGGGCTACAATGAGCAGTTCTTC. Its translation: CASTVGYNEQFF.

Remarks on this clone: Other nucleotide sequences in the sample specify the same CDR3. The genes are TRBV25-1 and TRBJ1-2; D ambiguous. Germline lookup yields CDR1 MGHDK and CDR2 SYGVNS. The V gene lost 3 bases and the J gene lost 5 bases, with 7 bases spanning the gap. There are 12 residues in the CDR3. CDR3 sequence: CASSDRGYGYTF. For the CDR3, the DNA is TGTGCCAGCAGTGACCGAGGATATGGCTACACCTTC.

The chain combines TRBV28 with TRBJ2-1, with 7 bases fitting TRBD2. The CDR3 sequence is 15 residues long. Germline trimming cut 2 bases from V and 10 bases from J; bases unmatched to any gene: 11. The germline V gene encodes CDR1 MDHEN and CDR2 SYDVKM. In DNA, the CDR3 is TGTGCCAGCAGTTTACAACTATCGGGAGGAAGGGAGCAGTTCTTC. Amino acid sequence: CASSLQLSGGREQFF.

V is TRBV30 and J is TRBJ2-2, with TRBD2 matching 8 bases. Trimming at V came to 0 bases and at J to 0 bases, leaving 3 bases not matched to a gene. Germline CDR1 is GTSNPN and CDR2 is SVGIG (reference sequence). The CDR3 sequence is 16 residues long. The CDR3: CAWSVKGLANTGELFF. DNA for the CDR3: TGTGCCTGGAGTGTAAAGGGACTAGCGAACACCGGGGAGCTGTTTTTT.

This clone is a singleton in its sample. The chain joins TRBV21-1 to TRBJ2-3; TRBD1, the table's D call, was not compared with the DNA. TRBV21-1 corresponds to a pseudogene. The CDR3 totals 17 residues. The CDR3 DNA reads as TGTGCCAGCAGCAAAGCGCCGTGGACAGGGGGAACAGATACGCAGTATTTT. Translating it yields CASSKAPWTGGTDTQYF.

This chain's CDR3 is CASSLVGNFYNEQFF. The DNA of the CDR3 is TGCGCCAGCAGCTTGGTCGGGAATTTCTACAATGAGCAGTTCTTC. The gene calls are TRBV5-1 and TRBJ2-1, with D maybe TRBD2 (5 bases). The ends were cut back, 0 bases at V and 3 bases at J, with 10 bases in the middle. The CDR3 length is 15 residues. Germline-derived CDR1 and CDR2 are SGHRS and YFSETQ.

This chain links TRBV7-9 with TRBJ1-2, with 7 bases identical to TRBD1. Trimming cost V 3 bases and J 4 bases; bases outside gene matches: 5. CDR1 SEHNR and CDR2 FQNEAQ come from the germline V gene (reference sequence). This CDR3 is 14 amino acids long. The CDR3 loop is CASSLYTGAYGYTF. Written as DNA, the CDR3 is TGTGCCAGCAGCTTGTATACAGGGGCCTATGGCTACACCTTC. Full variable domain (outside the CDR3, taken from reference TRBV7-9 and TRBJ1-2): DTGVSQNPRHKITKRGQNVTFRCDPISEHNRLYWYRQTLGQGPEFLTYFQNEAQLEKSRLLSDRFSAERPKGSFSTLEIQRTEQGDSAMYLCASSLYTGAYGYTFGSGTRLTVV.

This chain uses TRBV11-2 with TRBJ2-7; D perhaps matches TRBD1 (5 bases). In germline, CDR1 is SGHAT, CDR2 FQNNGV. The CDR3 contains 15 residues. The V end was cut by 5 bases, the J end by 0 bases, with 14 bases between. CDR3 sequence reads: CASSPRAGSSYEQYF. For the CDR3, the DNA is TGTGCCAGCAGCCCTCGGGCAGGGTCCTCCTACGAGCAGTACTTC.

The chain combines TRBV11-3 with TRBJ1-1; possibly TRBD1 for D (5 bases). Trimming stripped 0 bases from V and 11 bases from J, with 7 bases between. The CDR3 sequence is 11 residues long. Germline V CDR1 and CDR2: SGHNT, YENEEA. CDR3 DNA: TGTGCCAGCAGCTTAGAGACAGAGGCTTTCTTT. Protein product: CASSLETEAFF.

CDR3 nucleotides: TGTGCCAGCAGTTACGGGGGGGCTGAAGCTTTCTTT. This gives the protein CASSYGGAEAFF. V usage is TRBV6-5 and J usage is TRBJ1-1; TRBD1 is a possible D gene (5 bases). The CDR3 consists of 12 residues. V lost 2 bases, J lost 6 bases, and 7 bases lay in between. CDR1 is MNHEY and CDR2 is SVGAGI in the germline V gene.